Following are 18 T cell receptor beta chains from one sample sequenced in a study of control samples from healthy donors and cancer patients. Data came from immunoSEQ multiplex PCR; TCRdb stores just in-frame clones and leaves some out. The data contain some 220,000 clones, around 94% of them singletons. Sample: blood. These receptors were obtained from a man aged 45-65 years in good health.

The chain recombines TRBV5-1 with TRBJ2-7; TRBD1 matches 7 bases. The CDR3 runs to 18 residues. Germline CDR1 reads SGHRS; CDR2 reads YFSETQ. V dropped 4 bases and J dropped 1; count of bases not matched to a gene: 17. CDR3 DNA sequence: TGCGCCAGCAGCCCCCAGACAGGGATCAAGAAGAAGTCCTACGAGCAGTACTTC. This gives the protein CASSPQTGIKKKSYEQYF.

This clone occurred a few times. The chain combines TRBV2 with TRBJ2-7; D unclear. Trimming cost V 10 bases and J 2 bases, with 6 bases left between them. CDR1 and CDR2 from the germline V gene are SNHLY and FYNNEI. The CDR3 totals 10 residues. CDR3 in DNA: TGTGCCATAAGGCCCTACGAGCAGTACTTC. Its protein product is CAIRPYEQYF.

The V gene is TRBV3-1 (or the pseudogene TRBV3-2), the J gene TRBJ1-2, with D possibly matching TRBD1 (5 bases). Germline V gives CDR1 LGHDT, CDR2 YNNKEL (reference sequence). V was shortened by 4 bases and J by 4 bases, with 10 bases between the two germline ends. CDR3 size: 13 residues. CDR3 residues: CASSPDSSYGYTF. CDR3 DNA: TGTGCCAGCAGCCCAGACAGTTCCTATGGCTACACCTTC.

The chain joins TRBV7-9 to TRBJ1-1, with D possibly matching TRBD1 (5 bases). The CDR3 extends over 14 amino acids. The V and J ends lost 5 bases and 5 bases respectively, with 15 bases between them. CDR1 and CDR2 (germline): SEHNR, FQNEAQ (reference sequence). This CDR3 is CASSPGHGGTEAFF. The CDR3 DNA is TGTGCCAGCAGCCCCGGACATGGGGGGACTGAAGCTTTCTTT.

The gene calls are TRBV2 and TRBJ2-7; D is ambiguous. The CDR3 has 16 residues. Germline V gives CDR1 SNHLY, CDR2 FYNNEI. The V and J ends lost 2 bases and 2 bases respectively, with 16 bases between them. The CDR3 DNA sequence: TGTGCCAGCAGTGAATTCGAGCCGCCCGCGCCCTACGAGCAGTACTTC. Protein sequence: CASSEFEPPAPYEQYF.

The V and J genes are TRBV18 and TRBJ1-5; 10 bases match TRBD1. The length of the CDR3 is 14 residues. Germline V gives CDR1 KGHSH, CDR2 LQKENI. Trimming cost V 9 bases and J 5 bases; bases outside gene matches: 7. The CDR3 here is CASRGQGNDQPQHF. The DNA of the CDR3 is TGTGCCAGTCGGGGACAGGGGAATGATCAGCCCCAGCATTTT.

This chain connects TRBV9 to TRBJ1-1, with D possibly matching TRBD1 (5 bases). With 0 bases removed from V and 0 bases from J, the gap between germline ends came to 9 bases. The CDR3 sequence is 15 residues long. The germline gives CDR1 SGDLS, CDR2 YYNGEE. The CDR3 DNA sequence: TGTGCCAGCAGCGTAGGACAGCTGTTGAACACTGAAGCTTTCTTT. Translated: CASSVGQLLNTEAFF.

The chain couples TRBV14 to TRBJ1-1, with D unclear. This CDR3 has 14 residues. Germline V gene data show CDR1 as SGHDN and CDR2 as FVKESK. V was trimmed by 3 bases and J by 4 bases, leaving 12 bases between them. Here the CDR3 reads CASSQIEEFTEAFF. The CDR3 nucleotides are TGTGCCAGCAGCCAGATAGAGGAATTCACTGAAGCTTTCTTT.

This chain links TRBV28 with TRBJ2-1; 10 nucleotides line up with TRBD2. Trimming at V came to 6 bases and at J to 8 bases, leaving 10 bases not matched to a gene. The V gene's germline CDR1 is MDHEN and CDR2 SYDVKM. The CDR3 runs to 15 residues. This CDR3 reads CASRGTSGVVDEQFF. The CDR3 DNA follows: TGTGCCAGCAGGGGCACTAGCGGGGTGGTCGATGAGCAGTTCTTC.

The chain carries TRBV7-9 and TRBJ2-3; D remains unclear. Per the germline V gene, CDR1 is SEHNR and CDR2 is FQNEAQ (reference sequence). Deletions cut 5 bases from V and 5 bases from J, with 14 bases between. This CDR3 spans 14 amino acids. DNA for the CDR3: TGTGCCAGCAGCCTCGCAAGGGCGAGAGATACGCAGTATTTT. It is translated as CASSLARARDTQYF.

The rearrangement joins TRBV28 to TRBJ1-5; D is unresolved. The CDR3 length is 12 residues. Trimming pared 3 bases from V and 6 bases from J, leaving 6 bases between. Germline CDR1 MDHEN, CDR2 SYDVKM. The CDR3 nucleotides are TGTGCCAGCAGTTTTACTGCTCAGCCCCAGCATTTT. It encodes CASSFTAQPQHF. The variable domain in full, completed from reference TRBV28 and TRBJ1-5, reads DVKVTQSSRYLVKRTGEKVFLECVQDMDHENMFWYRQDPGLGLRLIYFSYDVKMKEKGDIPEGYSVSREKKERFSLILESASTNQTSMYLCASSFTAQPQHFGDGTRLSIL.

The chain is built from TRBV18 and TRBJ2-5; D might be TRBD1 or TRBD2, each matching 5 bases. CDR3 length: 13 amino acids. The V and J ends lost 4 bases and 5 bases respectively, with 11 bases between them. Germline lookup yields CDR1 KGHSH and CDR2 LQKENI. The CDR3 nucleotides read TGTGCCAGCTCACGAGAGGGACGGGAGACCCAGTACTTC. This translates into CASSREGRETQYF.

The chain carries TRBV5-6 and TRBJ1-6, with 9 nucleotides matching TRBD1. This CDR3 region has 15 residues. J gave up 8 bases and V 6 bases, and 9 bases lay outside the gene matches. Germline CDR1 and CDR2: SGHDT and YYEEEE. CDR3 amino acids: CASTQEGQGYSPLHF. Here the CDR3 DNA reads TGTGCCAGCACCCAAGAAGGACAGGGGTATTCACCCCTCCACTTT.

The chain is built from TRBV11-2 and TRBJ2-3; 7 bases align to TRBD1. The CDR3 covers 14 residues. The germline gives CDR1 SGHAT, CDR2 FQNNGV. V dropped 4 bases and J dropped 5; count of bases not matched to a gene: 6. CDR3 loop: CASSSLTGIDTQYF. CDR3 in DNA: TGTGCCAGCAGCTCACTGACAGGGATAGATACGCAGTATTTT.

The chain joins TRBV5-1 to TRBJ2-2; perhaps TRBD2 as D (7 bases). Germline V gene sequence: CDR1 SGHRS, CDR2 YFSETQ. The CDR3 is 16 residues long. V lost 0 bases and J lost 6, with 15 bases in between. CDR3 in amino acids: CASSLDRGAFAGELFF. Written as DNA, the CDR3 is TGCGCCAGCAGCTTGGATCGGGGGGCGTTCGCCGGGGAGCTGTTTTTT.

To note about this clone: This same CDR3 is encoded by further DNA sequences in the sample. The chain employs TRBV19 and TRBJ2-1; TRBD1 matches at 7 bases. Unmatched junction bases numbered 7, after V lost 3 bases and J lost 5 bases. The V gene's germline CDR1 is LNHDA and CDR2 SQIVND (reference sequence). The CDR3 has 15 amino acids. CDR3 in amino acids: CASSILTGWNNEQFF. The CDR3 nucleotides read TGTGCCAGTAGTATCCTGACAGGGTGGAACAATGAGCAGTTCTTC.

The chain joins TRBV20-1 to TRBJ2-3; no clear D. Germline V gene lookup returns CDR1 DFQATT and CDR2 SNEGSKA (reference sequence). V lost 5 bases to trimming and J lost 4 bases, with 7 bases between them. This CDR3 contains 11 residues. The CDR3: CSALGADTQYF. DNA of the CDR3: TGCAGTGCTCTGGGCGCAGATACGCAGTATTTT.

The V gene is TRBV18, the J gene TRBJ1-4; 8 nucleotides match TRBD1. Trimming at V came to 3 bases and at J to 6 bases, leaving 9 bases not matched to a gene. The CDR3 contains 16 residues. Germline V gene data show CDR1 as KGHSH and CDR2 as LQKENI. The CDR3 DNA reads as TGTGCCAGCTCACCCCCGGGACAGGCTGGCTATGAAAAACTGTTTTTT. It specifies CASSPPGQAGYEKLFF.